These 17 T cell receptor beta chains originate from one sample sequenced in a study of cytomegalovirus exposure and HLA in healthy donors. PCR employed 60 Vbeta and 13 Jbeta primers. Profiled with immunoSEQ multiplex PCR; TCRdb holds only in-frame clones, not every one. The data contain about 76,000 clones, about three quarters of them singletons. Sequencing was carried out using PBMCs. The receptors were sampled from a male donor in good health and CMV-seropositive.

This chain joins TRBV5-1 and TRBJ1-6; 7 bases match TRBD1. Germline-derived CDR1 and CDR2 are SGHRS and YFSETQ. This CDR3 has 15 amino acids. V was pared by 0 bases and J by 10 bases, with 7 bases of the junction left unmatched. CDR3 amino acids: CASSLAQGVGSPLHF. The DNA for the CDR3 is TGCGCCAGCAGCTTGGCCCAGGGGGTGGGATCACCCCTCCACTTT.

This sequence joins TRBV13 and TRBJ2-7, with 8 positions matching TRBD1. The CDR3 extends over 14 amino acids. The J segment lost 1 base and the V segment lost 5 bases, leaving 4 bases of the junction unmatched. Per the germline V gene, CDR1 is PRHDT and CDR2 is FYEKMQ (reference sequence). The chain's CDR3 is CASSRGQGSYEQYF. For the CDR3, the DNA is TGTGCCAGCAGCCGAGGACAGGGTTCCTACGAGCAGTACTTC.

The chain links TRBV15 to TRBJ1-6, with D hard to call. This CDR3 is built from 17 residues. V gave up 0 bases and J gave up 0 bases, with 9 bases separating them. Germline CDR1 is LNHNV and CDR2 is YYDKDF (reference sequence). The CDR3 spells CATSRDTGSSYNSPLHF. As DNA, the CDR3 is TGTGCCACCAGCAGAGATACGGGTAGCTCCTATAATTCACCCCTCCACTTT.

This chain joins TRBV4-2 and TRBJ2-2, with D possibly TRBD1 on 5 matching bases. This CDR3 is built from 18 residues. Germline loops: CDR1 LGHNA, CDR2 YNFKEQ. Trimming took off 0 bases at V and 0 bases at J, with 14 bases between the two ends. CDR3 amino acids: CASSQEPAGLANTGELFF. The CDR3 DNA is TGTGCCAGCAGCCAAGAACCCGCAGGGCTAGCGAACACCGGGGAGCTGTTTTTT.

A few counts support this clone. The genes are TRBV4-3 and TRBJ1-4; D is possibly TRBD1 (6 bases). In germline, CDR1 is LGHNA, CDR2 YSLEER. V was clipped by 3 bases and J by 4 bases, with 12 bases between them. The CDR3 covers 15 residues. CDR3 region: CASSQWTDDNEKLFF. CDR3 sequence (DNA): TGCGCCAGCAGCCAGTGGACAGATGATAATGAAAAACTGTTTTTT.

DNA for the CDR3: TGTGCCTGGAGTGTACAGATTTCTCGACAGGAACCGTACAATGAGCAGTTCTTC. It specifies CAWSVQISRQEPYNEQFF. The rearrangement joins TRBV30 to TRBJ2-1; D might be TRBD1 (6 bases). The CDR3 has 18 amino acids. Germline values: CDR1 GTSNPN, CDR2 SVGIG (reference sequence). V lost 0 bases and J 4 bases, leaving 22 bases between the germline ends.

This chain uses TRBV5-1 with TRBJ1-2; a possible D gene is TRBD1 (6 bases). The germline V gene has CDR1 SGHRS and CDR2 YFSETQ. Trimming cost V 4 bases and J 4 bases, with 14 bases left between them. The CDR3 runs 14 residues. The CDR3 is CASSRGGELYGYTF. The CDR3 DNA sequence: TGCGCCAGCAGCCGAGGGGGGGAACTCTATGGCTACACCTTC.

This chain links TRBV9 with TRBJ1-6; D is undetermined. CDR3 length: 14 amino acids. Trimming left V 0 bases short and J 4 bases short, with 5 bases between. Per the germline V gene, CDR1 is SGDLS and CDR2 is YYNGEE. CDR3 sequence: CASSVGGYNSPLHF. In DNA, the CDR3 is TGTGCCAGCAGCGTAGGAGGTTATAATTCACCCCTCCACTTT.

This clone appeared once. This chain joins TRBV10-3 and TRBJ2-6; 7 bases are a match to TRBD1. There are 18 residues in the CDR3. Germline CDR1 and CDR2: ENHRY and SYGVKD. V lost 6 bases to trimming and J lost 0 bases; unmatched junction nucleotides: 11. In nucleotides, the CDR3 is TGTGCCATCAGGGGAGAGACAGGGATGGGCTCTGGGGCCAACGTCCTGACTTTC. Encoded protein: CAIRGETGMGSGANVLTF.

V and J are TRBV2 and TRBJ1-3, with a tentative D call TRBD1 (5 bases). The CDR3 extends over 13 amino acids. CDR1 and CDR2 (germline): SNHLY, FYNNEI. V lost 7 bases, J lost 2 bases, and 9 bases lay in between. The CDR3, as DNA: TGTGCCAGCAAAAGACAGACTGGAAACACCATATATTTT. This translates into CASKRQTGNTIYF.

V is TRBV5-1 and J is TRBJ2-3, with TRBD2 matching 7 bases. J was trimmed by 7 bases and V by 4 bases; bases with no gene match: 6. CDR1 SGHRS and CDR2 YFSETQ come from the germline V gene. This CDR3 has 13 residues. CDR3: CASSPSLANTQYF. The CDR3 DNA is TGCGCCAGCAGCCCATCACTAGCGAATACGCAGTATTTT.

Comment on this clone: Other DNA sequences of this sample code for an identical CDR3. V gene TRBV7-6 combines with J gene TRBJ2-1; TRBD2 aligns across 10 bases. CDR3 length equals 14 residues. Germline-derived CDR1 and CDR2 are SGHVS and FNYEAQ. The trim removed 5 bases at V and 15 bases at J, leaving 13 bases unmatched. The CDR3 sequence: CASSPQASGGGPFF. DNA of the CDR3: TGTGCCAGCAGCCCCCAGGCTAGCGGGGGAGGGCCGTTCTTC.

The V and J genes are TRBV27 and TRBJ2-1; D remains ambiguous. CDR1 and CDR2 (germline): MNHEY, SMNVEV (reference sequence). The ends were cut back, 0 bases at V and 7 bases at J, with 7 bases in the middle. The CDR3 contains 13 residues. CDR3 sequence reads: CASSLSFLNEQFF. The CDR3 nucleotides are TGTGCCAGCAGTTTATCCTTTTTGAATGAGCAGTTCTTC.

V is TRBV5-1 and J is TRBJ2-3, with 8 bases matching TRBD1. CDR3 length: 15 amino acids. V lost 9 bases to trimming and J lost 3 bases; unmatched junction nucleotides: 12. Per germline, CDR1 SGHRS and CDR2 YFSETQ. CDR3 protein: CATALDRVKTDTQYF. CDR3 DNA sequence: TGCGCCACCGCACTGGACAGGGTTAAAACAGATACGCAGTATTTT.

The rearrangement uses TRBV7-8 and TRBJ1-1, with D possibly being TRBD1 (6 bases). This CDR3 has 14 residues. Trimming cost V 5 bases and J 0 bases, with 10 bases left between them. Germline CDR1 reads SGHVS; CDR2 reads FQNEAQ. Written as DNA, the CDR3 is TGTGCCAGCAGCCCGGGACAAATGAACACTGAAGCTTTCTTT. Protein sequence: CASSPGQMNTEAFF.

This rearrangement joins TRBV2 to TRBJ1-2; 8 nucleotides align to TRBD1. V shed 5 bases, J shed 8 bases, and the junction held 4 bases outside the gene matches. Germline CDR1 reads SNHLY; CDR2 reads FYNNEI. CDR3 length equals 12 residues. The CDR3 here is CASSTDRGGYTF. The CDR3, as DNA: TGTGCCAGCAGTACAGACAGGGGCGGCTACACCTTC.

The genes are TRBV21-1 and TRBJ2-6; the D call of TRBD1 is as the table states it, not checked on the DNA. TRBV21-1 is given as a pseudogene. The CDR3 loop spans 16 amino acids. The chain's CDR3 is CASNFSQGAGANVLTF. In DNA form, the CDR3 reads TGTGCCAGCAACTTTTCACAGGGGGCTGGGGCCAACGTCCTGACTTTC.